A selection of T cell receptor beta chains follows, all from one sample in a study of glioma-infiltrating T cells after dendritic cell vaccination. Assay used: immunoSEQ multiplex PCR; TCRdb lists only in-frame clones, some missing. Of over 55,000 clones in the sample, 81% were seen once. The sequencing used blood, collected before dendritic cell vaccination. The source is a human donor with glioblastoma. Each CDR3 is given with its conserved first and last residue. The D gene is left open where the match is weak. Clone size appears in some rows only: once, few, many, or a class for an expanded clone.

>once|TRBJ1-1|TRBD1|TRBV30
CAWSVGTGFGAFF
TGTGCCTGGAGTGTCGGGACAGGATTCGGGGCTTTCTTT
>.|TRBJ1-4|TRBD1|TRBV2
CASSEQGANEKLFF
TGTGCCAGCAGCGAACAGGGGGCTAATGAAAAACTGTTTTTT
>.|TRBJ2-7|TRBD1|TRBV7-8
CASSLDEGGAYEQYF
TGTGCCAGCAGCTTAGATGAAGGGGGCGCCTACGAGCAGTACTTC
>.|TRBJ1-4|TRBD1|TRBV18
CASSLGQENEKLFF
TGTGCCAGCTCTCTCGGACAGGAGAATGAAAAACTGTTTTTT
>.|TRBJ2-5|TRBD2|TRBV9
CASSVRGSGGQETQYF
TGTGCCAGCAGCGTAAGAGGTAGCGGGGGACAAGAGACCCAGTACTTC
>.|TRBJ2-2|.|TRBV7-2
CASSLLFKLGELFF
TGTGCCAGCAGCTTACTCTTTAAGCTCGGGGAGCTGTTTTTT
>few|TRBJ1-4|.|TRBV6-5
CASSYGQGSEKLFF
TGTGCCAGCAGTTACGGGCAGGGAAGTGAAAAACTGTTTTTT
>.|TRBJ2-1|TRBD1|TRBV5-6
CASSGDRGANEQFF
TGTGCCAGCAGCGGGGACAGGGGAGCAAATGAGCAGTTCTTC
>.|TRBJ2-7|TRBD1|TRBV6-6
CASREGTASYEQYF
TGTGCCAGCAGGGAAGGGACAGCTTCCTACGAGCAGTACTTC
>.|TRBJ1-3|TRBD1|TRBV29-1
CSVQKRTGATGNTIYF
TGCAGCGTTCAGAAACGGACAGGGGCCACTGGAAACACCATATATTTT
>few|TRBJ1-2|TRBD1|TRBV29-1
CSGAGQDYGYTF
TGCAGCGGCGCGGGACAGGACTATGGCTACACCTTC
>few|TRBJ1-1|.|TRBV5-1
CASSSATGGSTEAFF
TGCGCCAGCAGTTCAGCTACCGGGGGTTCCACTGAAGCTTTCTTT
>few|TRBJ1-6|.|TRBV6-5
CASSGSGTMEAPLHF
TGTGCCAGCAGTGGATCCGGGACAATGGAGGCACCCCTCCACTTT